A single sample gave rise to the 21 T cell receptor beta chains below, sequenced in a study of T cells in Graves' hyperthyroidism and ophthalmopathy. TCR beta CDR3 regions were amplified from RNA transcripts. TCR CDR3 regions were first amplified by RT-PCR with HTBI primers. In TCRdb, the multiplex PCR reads were re-called with MiXCR into one record per CDR3 protein. The sample lists approximately 520,000 distinct CDR3 sequences; under 25% were seen once. The sequenced material came from blood. These receptors all come from a man between 18 and 35 years old with Graves' hyperthyroidism.

V usage is TRBV5-1 and J usage is TRBJ2-2; D remains ambiguous. The CDR3 extends over 15 amino acids. Per the germline V gene, CDR1 is SGHRS and CDR2 is YFSETQ. The germline V and J ends were trimmed by 2 bases and 2 bases, with 10 bases remaining between them. The CDR3 region has the DNA TGCGCCAGCAGCTTTGTGGCAGCAAACACCGGGGAGCTGTTTTTT. Its protein is CASSFVAANTGELFF.

This clonotype was counted a single time. The chain joins TRBV13 to TRBJ2-7; D remains unclear. Germline V gives CDR1 PRHDT, CDR2 FYEKMQ (reference sequence). CDR3 length: 14 amino acids. The V and J ends lost 4 bases and 2 bases respectively, with 12 bases between them. Here the CDR3 reads CASSYHSSTYEQYF. The CDR3 region has the DNA TGTGCCAGCAGCTACCATTCCAGTACCTACGAGCAGTACTTC.

J is TRBJ2-3 and V is TRBV2; the D call may be TRBD1 or TRBD2 (5 bases each). Per the germline V gene, CDR1 is SNHLY and CDR2 is FYNNEI. V was shortened by 0 bases and J by 1 base, with 5 bases between the two germline ends. This CDR3 comprises 14 residues. DNA of the CDR3: TGTGCCAGCAGTGAAGCGGGACGCACAGATACGCAGTATTTT. Translating gives CASSEAGRTDTQYF.

This clonotype was detected many times. This chain connects TRBV28 to TRBJ2-7, with D hard to call. The CDR3 sequence is 13 residues long. Looked up from germline, CDR1 is MDHEN and CDR2 is SYDVKM. Trimming shortened V by 3 bases and J by 2 bases, and 8 bases separated the two germline ends. The CDR3 coding sequence is TGTGCCAGCAGTTTCGTCAGACCCTACGAGCAGTACTTC. Residues: CASSFVRPYEQYF.

This clonotype was observed many times. J is TRBJ1-1 and V is TRBV4-1, with no clear D. Germline lookup yields CDR1 MGHRA and CDR2 YSYEKL. V gave up 5 bases and J gave up 2 bases, with 15 bases separating them. The CDR3 has 15 residues. CDR3 sequence reads: CASSSAGLGNTEAFF. The CDR3 nucleotides are TGCGCCAGCAGCTCCGCGGGTCTCGGTAACACTGAAGCTTTCTTT.

This chain connects TRBV6-2 or TRBV6-3 to TRBJ1-2, with 7 bases that match TRBD1. Germline CDR1 and CDR2: MNHEY and SVGEGT. The V and J ends lost 5 bases and 8 bases, in that order; junction bases with no gene match: 11. CDR3 size: 14 residues. This CDR3 reads CASSTPGQHGGYTF. The CDR3 DNA follows: TGTGCCAGCAGTACCCCGGGACAGCATGGGGGCTACACCTTC.

The chain has TRBV11-3 and TRBJ2-3, with 7 bases that match TRBD1. Germline CDR1 and CDR2: SGHNT and YENEEA. The V and J ends lost 0 bases and 9 bases, in that order; junction bases with no gene match: 6. CDR3 length: 14 amino acids. CDR3 nucleotide sequence: TGTGCCAGCAGCTTAGATCGGGACAGAATCACGCAGTATTTT. Translated, it gives CASSLDRDRITQYF.

The chain carries TRBV6-1 and TRBJ2-7; 8 nucleotides align to TRBD1. Germline V gene sequence: CDR1 MNHNS, CDR2 SASEGT. The CDR3 runs to 16 residues. V lost 0 bases and J lost 9; bases outside the gene matches: 13. Here the CDR3 DNA reads TGTGCCAGCAGTGAAGCCGGGACAGGCCCAACTAACCGGCAGTACTTC. Its translation: CASSEAGTGPTNRQYF.

In its sample, this clonotype was seen many times. The V call is TRBV5-1, the J call TRBJ1-2; D not certain. V gave up 1 base and J gave up 3 bases, with 7 bases separating them. Germline V gene sequence: CDR1 SGHRS, CDR2 YFSETQ. The CDR3 covers 13 residues. The CDR3 sequence: CASSLLGDYGYTF. The CDR3 bases are TGCGCCAGCAGCTTGTTGGGTGACTATGGCTACACCTTC.

V is TRBV12-3 or TRBV12-4 and J is TRBJ2-5; 9 bases fit TRBD2. The CDR3 runs to 15 residues. The V segment lost 3 bases and the J segment 1 base; nucleotides outside the gene matches: 3. The CDR3 DNA follows: TGTGCCAGCAGTTTCGGGACTAGCCGCCAAGAGACCCAGTACTTC. It yields the protein CASSFGTSRQETQYF.

This clonotype was counted ten times or more. The rearrangement uses TRBV12-3 or TRBV12-4 and TRBJ2-2; no reliable D call. V was shortened by 4 bases and J by 1 base, with 7 bases between the two germline ends. The CDR3 runs 14 residues. DNA of the CDR3: TGTGCCAGCAGTTCTACAGTGAACACCGGGGAGCTGTTTTTT. Amino acids: CASSSTVNTGELFF.

The V and J genes are TRBV7-2 and TRBJ2-7, with D possibly matching TRBD1 (7 bases). The length of the CDR3 is 16 residues. V gave up 1 base and J gave up 5 bases, with 18 bases separating them. CDR1 and CDR2 (germline): SGHTA, FQGNSA. CDR3 in DNA: TGTGCCAGCAGCTTAGGGCCAGGGGGGCCGTCGGACGAGCAGTACTTC. It translates to CASSLGPGGPSDEQYF.

This clonotype was observed at least ten times. The J gene is TRBJ2-5, the V gene TRBV11-2; TRBD1 might be the D (6 bases). The CDR3 is made up of 18 amino acids. In germline, CDR1 is SGHAT, CDR2 FQNNGV. The ends were cut back, 4 bases at V and 2 bases at J, with 23 bases in the middle. For the CDR3, the DNA is TGTGCCAGCAGCTCCAAAAGGTGGCAGGGGCGATGGCAAGAGACCCAGTACTTC. Amino acid sequence: CASSSKRWQGRWQETQYF.

In regard to this clonotype: At one end, the junction sequence differs from germline, possibly due to a read error. V usage is TRBV6-5 and J usage is TRBJ2-7; D unresolved. Germline assignment: CDR1 MNHEY and CDR2 SVGAGI. The CDR3 length is 13 residues. The CDR3 here is CASSWIVEYDQYF. In nucleotides, the CDR3 is TGTGCCAGCAGTTGGATAGTGGAGTACGATCAGTACTTC.

For this clonotype: The CDR3 end shows no conserved phenylalanine or tryptophan, and so a read error is likely. Because the CDR3's place on the DNA is in doubt, the DNA is left out and the CDR3 is given as listed by TCRdb. The rearrangement links TRBV2 to TRBJ1-2. From its first to its last residue, the CDR3 has 15 amino acids. CDR1 is SNHLY, CDR2 FYNNEI, per germline. CDR3: CASSERRQANYGYRV.

The rearrangement links TRBV6-2 or TRBV6-3 to TRBJ2-7, with 9 bases identical to TRBD1. V shed 6 bases, J shed 0 bases, and the junction held 6 bases outside the gene matches. CDR3 length equals 15 residues. The germline gives CDR1 MNHEY, CDR2 SVGEGT. The CDR3 DNA is TGTGCCAGCAGCGACCGGACAGGGGACTCCTACGAGCAGTACTTC. Translation gives CASSDRTGDSYEQYF.

This clonotype was recorded at least ten times. The CDR3 coding sequence is TGTGCCAGCAGTTACTCGTCGTGGGTGCAAGAGACCCAGTACTTC. This gives the protein CASSYSSWVQETQYF. The V gene is TRBV6-5, the J gene TRBJ2-5; no reliable D call. V lost 0 bases, J lost 2 bases, and 10 bases lay in between. Germline V gene data show CDR1 as MNHEY and CDR2 as SVGAGI. The CDR3 loop spans 15 amino acids.

The chain employs TRBV12-3 or TRBV12-4 and TRBJ1-1; a weak D match, TRBD1 (5 bases). There are 14 residues in the CDR3. V was pared by 5 bases and J by 5 bases, with 15 bases between. The CDR3 here is CASSPGGIRTEAFF. CDR3 nucleotides: TGTGCCAGCAGTCCTGGGGGTATTAGGACTGAAGCTTTCTTT.

V gene TRBV29-1 combines with J gene TRBJ2-7; TRBD1 aligns across 7 bases. Trimming took 5 bases from V and 1 from J; bases not matched to a gene: 8. Germline V gives CDR1 SQVTM, CDR2 ANQGSEA. This CDR3 comprises 14 residues. The CDR3 loop is CSVQGTVGSYEQYF. The CDR3 DNA reads as TGCAGCGTTCAGGGGACAGTGGGGTCCTACGAGCAGTACTTC.

The sample holds many counts of this clonotype. The rearrangement links TRBV24-1 to TRBJ1-2; no definite D call. V lost 2 bases and J lost 8, with 14 bases in between. The CDR3 extends over 14 amino acids. The germline CDR1 and CDR2 sequences are KGHDR and SFDVKD. The CDR3 DNA is TGTGCCACCAGTGATTGGTCTGCGGCATACGGCTACACCTTC. It codes for CATSDWSAAYGYTF.

This clonotype occurred many times. V and J are TRBV10-3 and TRBJ1-2; TRBD1 matches at 10 bases. This CDR3 is 13 amino acids long. Trimming removed 9 bases from V and 2 bases from J; junction bases left unmatched: 3. The germline V gene has CDR1 ENHRY and CDR2 SYGVKD. The CDR3: CAMRDRGNYGYTF. CDR3 DNA: TGTGCCATGCGGGACAGGGGAAACTATGGCTACACCTTC.